Presented here are 5 T cell receptor beta chains from one specimen sequenced in a study of CD8 T cells in ankylosing spondylitis. TCRdb independently ran MiXCR on the 5' RACE reads; one entry per CDR3 protein. Among more than 300,000 distinct CDR3 sequences listed, 11% were seen once. The sequenced sample consisted of blood, either unsorted or a sorted T cell fraction (not recorded which). Receptors originate from a female donor with ankylosing spondylitis or in good health (not recorded which).

This clonotype was observed a handful of times. The CDR3 nucleotides are TGCGCCAGCAGCCCGTGGACGGCGCCCACCTACGAGCAGTACTTC. It encodes CASSPWTAPTYEQYF. This chain links TRBV5-1 with TRBJ2-7; no clear D. Deletions cut 4 bases from V and 2 bases from J, with 16 bases between. This CDR3 is built from 15 residues. From germline, CDR1 is SGHRS and CDR2 YFSETQ. Variable domain in full (rest from reference TRBV5-1 and TRBJ2-7): KAGVTQTPRYLIKTRGQQVTLSCSPISGHRSVSWYQQTPGQGLQFLFEYFSETQRNKGNFPGRFSGRQFSNSRSEMNVSTLELGDSALYLCASSPWTAPTYEQYFGPGTRLTVT.

There are many counts of this clonotype. This chain uses TRBV5-1 with TRBJ1-1; tentative D call: TRBD1 (6 bases). The CDR3 contains 15 residues. V lost 5 bases to trimming and J lost 0 bases, with 14 bases between them. The V gene's germline CDR1 is SGHRS and CDR2 YFSETQ. CDR3 DNA: TGCGCCAGCAGAAGGGCGGGGGGCATGAACACTGAAGCTTTCTTT. This translates into CASRRAGGMNTEAFF.

There are a few counts of this clonotype. The chain couples TRBV15 to TRBJ2-2; 8 positions agree with TRBD2. CDR1 and CDR2 from the germline V gene are LNHNV and YYDKDF (reference sequence). The CDR3 has 16 amino acids. The V and J ends lost 5 bases and 6 bases, in that order; junction bases with no gene match: 11. The CDR3 bases are TGTGCCACCAGCCGTTCATACCGGACTAGCCCCGGGGAGCTGTTTTTT. Translated, it gives CATSRSYRTSPGELFF.

This rearrangement joins TRBV20-1 to TRBJ1-2; D uncertain. Germline V gene data show CDR1 as DFQATT and CDR2 as SNEGSKA (reference sequence). V dropped 6 bases and J dropped 4 bases, with 15 bases sitting between them. The CDR3 covers 13 residues. Here the CDR3 DNA reads TGCAGTGCCCCCGGGAGGGTGGGCTATGGCTACACCTTC. Protein sequence: CSAPGRVGYGYTF.

This clonotype has at least ten counts. V and J are TRBV11-2 and TRBJ2-1; 8 positions match TRBD2. The germline gives CDR1 SGHAT, CDR2 FQNNGV. Trimming removed 5 bases from V and 7 bases from J; junction bases left unmatched: 13. The CDR3 contains 16 residues. CDR3 nucleotide sequence: TGTGCCAGCAGCCTAAGTTCCGGGAGGGTTAGGAATGAGCAGTTCTTC. It translates to CASSLSSGRVRNEQFF.